This TCR beta chain originates from a study of blood T cell repertoires in COVID-19. Study background: The origin of the acute and convalescent COVID-19 samples was the United States, Italy and Spain.

The table came from immunoSEQ multiplex PCR; TCRdb's copy has only in-frame clones and leaves some out. The sample contains around 120,000 clones, around 90% of which appear only once. The clonotype comes from a woman aged 55 to 70 with COVID-19, enrolled during active disease. The sequenced sample was peripheral blood.

This chain's CDR3 is CASRQGARTEAFF. The CDR3 DNA sequence: TGTGCCAGCAGGCAGGGGGCGCGGACTGAAGCTTTCTTT. This chain uses TRBV7-2 with TRBJ1-1; 8 positions agree with TRBD1. Germline V gene lookup returns CDR1 SGHTA and CDR2 FQGNSA. V shed 6 bases, J shed 5 bases, and the junction held 5 bases outside the gene matches. CDR3 length: 13 amino acids.